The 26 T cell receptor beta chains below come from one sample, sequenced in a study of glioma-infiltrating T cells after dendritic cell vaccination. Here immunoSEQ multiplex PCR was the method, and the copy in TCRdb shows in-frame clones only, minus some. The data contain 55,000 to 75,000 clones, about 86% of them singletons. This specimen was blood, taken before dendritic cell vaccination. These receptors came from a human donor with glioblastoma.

The chain's CDR3 is CASSQDLAGNNQPQHF. In DNA form, the CDR3 reads TGCGCCAGCAGCCAAGATCTTGCAGGGAACAATCAGCCCCAGCATTTT. The gene calls are TRBV4-3 and TRBJ1-5; D possibly corresponds to TRBD1 (5 bases). Trimming removed 0 bases from V and 3 bases from J, with 12 bases in between. This CDR3 is 16 amino acids long. CDR1 and CDR2 (germline): LGHNA, YSLEER.

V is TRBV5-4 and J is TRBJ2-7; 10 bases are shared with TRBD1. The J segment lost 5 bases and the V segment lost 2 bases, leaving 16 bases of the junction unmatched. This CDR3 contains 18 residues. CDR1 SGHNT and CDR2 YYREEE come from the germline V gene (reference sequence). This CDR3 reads CASSFGVVRDRGIDEQYF. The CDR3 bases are TGTGCCAGCAGCTTTGGTGTTGTCCGGGACAGGGGTATCGACGAGCAGTACTTC.

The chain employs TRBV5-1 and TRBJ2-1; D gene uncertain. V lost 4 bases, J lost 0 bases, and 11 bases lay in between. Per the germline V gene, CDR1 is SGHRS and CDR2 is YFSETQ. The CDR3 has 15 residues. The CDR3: CASSPLPSSYNEQFF. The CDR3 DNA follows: TGCGCCAGCAGCCCCCTCCCGAGCTCCTACAATGAGCAGTTCTTC.

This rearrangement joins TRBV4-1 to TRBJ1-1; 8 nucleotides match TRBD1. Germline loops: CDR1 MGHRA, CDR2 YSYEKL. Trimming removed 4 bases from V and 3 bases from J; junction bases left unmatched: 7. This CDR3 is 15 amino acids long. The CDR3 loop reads CASSLSGGAHTEAFF. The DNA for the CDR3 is TGCGCCAGCAGCCTATCAGGGGGCGCGCACACTGAAGCTTTCTTT.

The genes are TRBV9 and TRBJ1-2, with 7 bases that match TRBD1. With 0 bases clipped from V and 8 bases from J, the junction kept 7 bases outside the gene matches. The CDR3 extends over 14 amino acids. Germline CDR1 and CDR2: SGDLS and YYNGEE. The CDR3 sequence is CASSVVGTGEGYTF. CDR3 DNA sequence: TGTGCCAGCAGCGTAGTAGGCACAGGGGAAGGCTACACCTTC.

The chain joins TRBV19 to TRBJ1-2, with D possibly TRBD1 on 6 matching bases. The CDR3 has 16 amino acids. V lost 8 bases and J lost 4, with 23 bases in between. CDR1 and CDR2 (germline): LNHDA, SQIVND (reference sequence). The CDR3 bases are TGTGCCAGTCGACCAAAGACAGGTGCTGTGATCTATGGCTACACCTTC. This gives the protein CASRPKTGAVIYGYTF.

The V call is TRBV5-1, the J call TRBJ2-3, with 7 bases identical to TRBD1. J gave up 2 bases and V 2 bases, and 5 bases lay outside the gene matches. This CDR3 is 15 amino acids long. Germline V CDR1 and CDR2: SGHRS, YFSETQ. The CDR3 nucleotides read TGCGCCAGCAGCTTAAGGGGGCGCCCCACAGATACGCAGTATTTT. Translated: CASSLRGRPTDTQYF.

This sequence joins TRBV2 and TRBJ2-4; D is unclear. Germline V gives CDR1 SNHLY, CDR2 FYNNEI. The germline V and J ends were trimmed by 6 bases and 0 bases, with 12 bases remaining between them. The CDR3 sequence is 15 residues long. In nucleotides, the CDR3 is TGTGCCAGCAGCCGCGGCCTCCTAGCCAAAAACATTCAGTACTTC. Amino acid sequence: CASSRGLLAKNIQYF.

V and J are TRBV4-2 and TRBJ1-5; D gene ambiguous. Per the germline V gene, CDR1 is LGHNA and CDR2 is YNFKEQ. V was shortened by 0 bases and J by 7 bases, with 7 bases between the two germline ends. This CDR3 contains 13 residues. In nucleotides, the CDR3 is TGTGCCAGCAGCCAAGATGCGGGACAGCCCCAGCATTTT. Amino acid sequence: CASSQDAGQPQHF.

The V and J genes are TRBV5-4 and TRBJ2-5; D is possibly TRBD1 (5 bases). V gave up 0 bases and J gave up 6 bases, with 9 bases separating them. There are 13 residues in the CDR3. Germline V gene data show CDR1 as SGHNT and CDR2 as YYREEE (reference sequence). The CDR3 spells CASSLEAGQTQYF. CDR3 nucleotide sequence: TGTGCCAGCAGCTTGGAGGCAGGGCAGACCCAGTACTTC. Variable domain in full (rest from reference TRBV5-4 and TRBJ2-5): ETGVTQSPTHLIKTRGQQVTLRCSSQSGHNTVSWYQQALGQGPQFIFQYYREEENGRGNFPPRFSGLQFPNYSSELNVNALELDDSALYLCASSLEAGQTQYFGPGTRLLVL.

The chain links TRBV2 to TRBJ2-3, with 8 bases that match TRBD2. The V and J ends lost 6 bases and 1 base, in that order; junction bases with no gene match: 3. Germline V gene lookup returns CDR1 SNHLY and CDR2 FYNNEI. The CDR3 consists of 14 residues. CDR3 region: CASSGGAGTDTQYF. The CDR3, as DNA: TGTGCCAGCAGCGGGGGGGCCGGCACAGATACGCAGTATTTT.

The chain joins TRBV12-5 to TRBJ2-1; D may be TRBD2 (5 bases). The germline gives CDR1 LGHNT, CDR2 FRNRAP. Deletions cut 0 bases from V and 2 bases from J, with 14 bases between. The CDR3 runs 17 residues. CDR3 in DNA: TGTGCTAGTGGTTTGGTACCCGGCGGGTCAGCCTACAATGAGCAGTTCTTC. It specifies CASGLVPGGSAYNEQFF.

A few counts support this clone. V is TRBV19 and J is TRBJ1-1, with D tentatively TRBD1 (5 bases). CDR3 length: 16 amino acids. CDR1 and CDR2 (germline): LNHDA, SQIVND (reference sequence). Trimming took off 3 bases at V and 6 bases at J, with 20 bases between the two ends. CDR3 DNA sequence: TGTGCCAGTAGTATTAATCTGGGGCAGGGATCGTCTGAAGCTTTCTTT. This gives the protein CASSINLGQGSSEAFF.

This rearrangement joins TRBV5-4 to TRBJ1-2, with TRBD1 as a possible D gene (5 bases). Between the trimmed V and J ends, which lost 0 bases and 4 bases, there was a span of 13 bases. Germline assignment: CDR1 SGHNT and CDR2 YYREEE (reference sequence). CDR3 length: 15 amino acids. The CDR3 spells CASSLGTDTVYGYTF. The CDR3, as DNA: TGTGCCAGCAGCTTGGGAACGGACACCGTCTATGGCTACACCTTC.

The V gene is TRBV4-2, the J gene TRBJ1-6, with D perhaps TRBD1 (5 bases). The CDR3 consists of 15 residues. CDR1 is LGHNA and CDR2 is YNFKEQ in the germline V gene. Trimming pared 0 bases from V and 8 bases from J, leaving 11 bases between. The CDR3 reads CASSQDTGLYSPLHF. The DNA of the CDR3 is TGTGCCAGCAGCCAAGATACAGGCTTATATTCACCCCTCCACTTT.

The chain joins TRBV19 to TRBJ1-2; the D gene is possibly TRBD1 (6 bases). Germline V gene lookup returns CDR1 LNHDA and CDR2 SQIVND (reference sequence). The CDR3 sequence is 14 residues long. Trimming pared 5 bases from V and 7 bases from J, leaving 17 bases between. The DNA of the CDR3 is TGTGCCAGTAGTCCCCAACAGGGTCGGGGTGGCTACACCTTC. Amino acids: CASSPQQGRGGYTF.

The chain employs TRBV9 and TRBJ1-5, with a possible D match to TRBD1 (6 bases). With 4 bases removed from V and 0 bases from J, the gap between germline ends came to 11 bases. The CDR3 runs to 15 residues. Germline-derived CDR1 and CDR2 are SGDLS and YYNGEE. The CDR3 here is CASSPGQLSNQPQHF. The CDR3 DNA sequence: TGTGCCAGCAGCCCTGGACAGCTTAGCAATCAGCCCCAGCATTTT.

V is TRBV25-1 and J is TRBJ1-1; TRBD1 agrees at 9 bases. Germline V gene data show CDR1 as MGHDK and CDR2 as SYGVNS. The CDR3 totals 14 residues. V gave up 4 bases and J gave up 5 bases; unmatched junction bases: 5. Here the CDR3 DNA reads TGTGCCAGCAGTGGCAACAGGGGGCGGACTGAAGCTTTCTTT. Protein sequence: CASSGNRGRTEAFF.

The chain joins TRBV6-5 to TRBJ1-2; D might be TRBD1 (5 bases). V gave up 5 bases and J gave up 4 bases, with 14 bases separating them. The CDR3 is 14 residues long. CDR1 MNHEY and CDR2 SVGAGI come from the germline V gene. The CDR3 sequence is CASSDGGVSYGYTF. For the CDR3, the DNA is TGTGCCAGCAGTGATGGAGGGGTATCCTATGGCTACACCTTC.

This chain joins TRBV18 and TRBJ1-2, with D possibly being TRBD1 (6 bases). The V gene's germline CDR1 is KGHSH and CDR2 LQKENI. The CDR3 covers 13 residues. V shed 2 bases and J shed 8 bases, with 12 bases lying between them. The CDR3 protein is CASSPGGAKGYTF. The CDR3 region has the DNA TGTGCCAGCTCACCAGGGGGGGCGAAGGGCTACACCTTC.

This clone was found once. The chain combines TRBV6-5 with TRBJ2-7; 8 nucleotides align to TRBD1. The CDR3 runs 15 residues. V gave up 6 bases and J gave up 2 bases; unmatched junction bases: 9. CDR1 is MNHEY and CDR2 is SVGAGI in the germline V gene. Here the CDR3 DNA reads TGTGCCAGCAGCTCGACAGGGGCCGCCACCTACGAGCAGTACTTC. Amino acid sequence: CASSSTGAATYEQYF.

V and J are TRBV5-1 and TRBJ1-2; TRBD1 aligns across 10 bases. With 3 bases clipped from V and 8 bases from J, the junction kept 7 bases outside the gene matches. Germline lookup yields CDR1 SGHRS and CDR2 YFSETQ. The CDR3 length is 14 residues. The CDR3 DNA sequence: TGCGCCAGCAGCTGGGACAGGGGTAGAGAAGGCTACACCTTC. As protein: CASSWDRGREGYTF.

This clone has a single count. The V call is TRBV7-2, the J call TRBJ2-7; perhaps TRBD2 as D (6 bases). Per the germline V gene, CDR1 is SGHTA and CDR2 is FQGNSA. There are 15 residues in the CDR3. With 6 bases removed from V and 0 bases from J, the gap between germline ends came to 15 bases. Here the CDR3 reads CASSLRVTSSYEQYF. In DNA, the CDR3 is TGTGCCAGCAGTCTCCGGGTGACTAGCTCCTACGAGCAGTACTTC.

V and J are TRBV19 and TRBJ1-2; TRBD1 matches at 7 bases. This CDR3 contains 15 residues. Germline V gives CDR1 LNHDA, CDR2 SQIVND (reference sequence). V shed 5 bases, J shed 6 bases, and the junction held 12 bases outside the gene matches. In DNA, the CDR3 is TGTGCCAGTAGTCCGCTAGGTCTAGGGGGCAATGGCTACACCTTC. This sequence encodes CASSPLGLGGNGYTF.

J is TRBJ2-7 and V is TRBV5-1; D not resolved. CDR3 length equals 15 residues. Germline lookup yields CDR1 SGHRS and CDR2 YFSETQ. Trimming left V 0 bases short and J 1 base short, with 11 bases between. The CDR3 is CASSLGYSGSYEQYF. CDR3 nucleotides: TGCGCCAGCAGCTTGGGGTATTCAGGTTCCTACGAGCAGTACTTC.

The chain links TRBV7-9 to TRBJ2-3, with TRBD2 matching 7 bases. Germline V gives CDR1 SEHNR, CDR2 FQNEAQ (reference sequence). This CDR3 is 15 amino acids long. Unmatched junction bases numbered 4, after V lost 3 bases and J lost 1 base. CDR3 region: CASSLILAGTDTQYF. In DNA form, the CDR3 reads TGTGCCAGCAGCTTGATCCTAGCGGGCACAGATACGCAGTATTTT.